This record concerns one T cell receptor (beta chain) sequence. The antigen is undetermined. The sample belongs to a study of shared clonotypes between healthy human individuals. Study findings and constraints: Naive CD4 clonotypes were shared across several donors at roughly 5%. Large depth notwithstanding, sorted-subset sequencing proved incomplete by rarefaction.

The study drew its donors from healthy HIV-negative adults without recent acute infections or vaccinations. The donor cohort consisted entirely of Caucasian adults residing in Nashville, Tennessee. Germline CDR1 is SGHRS and CDR2 is YFSETQ. The length of the CDR3 is 16 residues. The V gene end was trimmed by 1 base and the J gene end by 5 bases; junction bases not matched to a gene: 7. TCRdb's copy holds only in-frame clones and misses some; the assay was immunoSEQ multiplex PCR. The sample yields around 2,000,000 clones, about 95% seen once. The sample was naive CD4+ T cells sorted from blood. Subset in this sample: CD45RA+ positively selected. This chain links TRBV5-1 with TRBJ2-1; 9 bases align to TRBD2. The TCR comes from a young man in good health. CDR3 in amino acids: CASSLTLLAGNNEQFF. Here the CDR3 DNA reads TGCGCCAGCAGCTTGACCCTGCTAGCGGGGAACAATGAGCAGTTCTTC.